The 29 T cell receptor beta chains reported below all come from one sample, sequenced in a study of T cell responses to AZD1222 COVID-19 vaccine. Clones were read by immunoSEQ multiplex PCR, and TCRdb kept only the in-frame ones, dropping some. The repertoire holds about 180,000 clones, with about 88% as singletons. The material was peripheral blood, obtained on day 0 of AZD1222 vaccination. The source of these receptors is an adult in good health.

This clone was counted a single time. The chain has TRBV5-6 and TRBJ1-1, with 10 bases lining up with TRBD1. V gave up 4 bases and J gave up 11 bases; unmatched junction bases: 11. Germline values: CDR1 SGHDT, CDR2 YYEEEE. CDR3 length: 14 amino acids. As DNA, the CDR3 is TGTGCCAGCAGCCCGCCGGGACAGGGGTTTCGGGCTTTCTTT. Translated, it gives CASSPPGQGFRAFF. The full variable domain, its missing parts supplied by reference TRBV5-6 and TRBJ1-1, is DAGVTQSPTHLIKTRGQQVTLRCSPKSGHDTVSWYQQALGQGPQFIFQYYEEEERQRGNFPDRFSGHQFPNYSSELNVNALLLGDSALYLCASSPPGQGFRAFFGQGTRLTVV.

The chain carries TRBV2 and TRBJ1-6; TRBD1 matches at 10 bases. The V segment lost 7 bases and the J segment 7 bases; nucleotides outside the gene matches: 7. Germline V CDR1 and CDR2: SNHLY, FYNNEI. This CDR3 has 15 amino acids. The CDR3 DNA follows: TGTGCCAGCAACCGACAGGGGGCAAGGAATTCACCCCTCCACTTT. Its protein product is CASNRQGARNSPLHF.

DNA for the CDR3: TGTGCCAGCGAGGGTCCGATCTCTGGAAACACCATATATTTT. Translated: CASEGPISGNTIYF. This sequence joins TRBV28 and TRBJ1-3; no clear D. The V end lost 8 bases, the J end lost 0 bases, and 11 bases lay between the germline ends. This CDR3 is 14 amino acids long. Germline lookup yields CDR1 MDHEN and CDR2 SYDVKM. The whole variable domain, filled in from reference TRBV28 and TRBJ1-3, reads DVKVTQSSRYLVKRTGEKVFLECVQDMDHENMFWYRQDPGLGLRLIYFSYDVKMKEKGDIPEGYSVSREKKERFSLILESASTNQTSMYLCASEGPISGNTIYFGEGSWLTVV.

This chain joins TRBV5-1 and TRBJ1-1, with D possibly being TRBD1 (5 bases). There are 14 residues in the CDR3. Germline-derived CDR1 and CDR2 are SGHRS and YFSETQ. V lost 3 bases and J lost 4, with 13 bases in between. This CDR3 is CASSSGGVGTEAFF. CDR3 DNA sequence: TGCGCCAGCAGCTCCGGAGGGGTCGGCACTGAAGCTTTCTTT.

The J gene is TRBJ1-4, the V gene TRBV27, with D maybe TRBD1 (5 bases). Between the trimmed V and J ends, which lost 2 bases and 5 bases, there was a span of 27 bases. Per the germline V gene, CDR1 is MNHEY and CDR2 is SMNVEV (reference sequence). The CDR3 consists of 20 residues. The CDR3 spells CASSLKSVSGGFPTNEKLFF. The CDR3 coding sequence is TGTGCCAGCAGTTTAAAGTCAGTTTCGGGGGGGTTCCCTACAAATGAAAAACTGTTTTTT.

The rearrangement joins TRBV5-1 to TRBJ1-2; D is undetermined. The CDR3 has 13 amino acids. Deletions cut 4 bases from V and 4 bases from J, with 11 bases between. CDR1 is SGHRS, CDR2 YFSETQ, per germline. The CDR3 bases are TGCGCCAGCAGCCCCCGACATGCCTATGGCTACACCTTC. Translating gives CASSPRHAYGYTF.

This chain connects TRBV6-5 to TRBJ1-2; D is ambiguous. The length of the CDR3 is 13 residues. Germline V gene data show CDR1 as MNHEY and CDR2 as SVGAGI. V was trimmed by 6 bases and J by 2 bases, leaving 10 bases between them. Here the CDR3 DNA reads TGTGCCAGCAGGGCCCTGACAAACTATGGCTACACCTTC. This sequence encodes CASRALTNYGYTF.

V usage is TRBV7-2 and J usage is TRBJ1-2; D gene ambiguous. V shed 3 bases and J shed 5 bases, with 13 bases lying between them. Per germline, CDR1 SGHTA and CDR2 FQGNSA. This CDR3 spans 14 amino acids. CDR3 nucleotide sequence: TGTGCCAGCAGCTTTCGGGCGGGAACTTATGGCTACACCTTC. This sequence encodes CASSFRAGTYGYTF.

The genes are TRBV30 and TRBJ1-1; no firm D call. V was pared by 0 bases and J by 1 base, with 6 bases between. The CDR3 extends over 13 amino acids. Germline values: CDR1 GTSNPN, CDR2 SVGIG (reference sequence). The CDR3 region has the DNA TGTGCCTGGAGTGTAAATACGAACACTGAAGCTTTCTTT. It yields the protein CAWSVNTNTEAFF.

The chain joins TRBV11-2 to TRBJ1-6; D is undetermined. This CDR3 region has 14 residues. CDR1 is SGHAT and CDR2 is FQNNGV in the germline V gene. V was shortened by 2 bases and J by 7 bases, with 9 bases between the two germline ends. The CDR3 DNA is TGTGCCAGCAGCTTAAGGCCGGGGAATTCACCCCTCCACTTT. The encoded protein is CASSLRPGNSPLHF.

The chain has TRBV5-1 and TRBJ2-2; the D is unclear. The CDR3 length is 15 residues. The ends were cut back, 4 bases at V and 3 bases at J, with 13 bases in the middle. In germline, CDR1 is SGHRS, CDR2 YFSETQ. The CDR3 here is CASSDPVGYTGELFF. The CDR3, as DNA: TGCGCCAGCAGCGACCCTGTCGGGTACACCGGGGAGCTGTTTTTT.

The CDR3 loop reads CASSIQGPHTEAFF. The CDR3 DNA reads TGTGCCAGCAGCATCCAAGGGCCGCACACTGAAGCTTTCTTT. The gene calls are TRBV5-5 and TRBJ1-1; D call uncertain. From germline, CDR1 is SGHKS and CDR2 YYEKEE (reference sequence). CDR3 size: 14 residues. V was trimmed by 4 bases and J by 3 bases, leaving 13 bases between them.

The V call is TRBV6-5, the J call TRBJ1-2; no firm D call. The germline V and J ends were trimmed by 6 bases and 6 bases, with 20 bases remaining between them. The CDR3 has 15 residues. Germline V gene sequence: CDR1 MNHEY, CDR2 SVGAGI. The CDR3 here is CASRVTIRDVHGYTF. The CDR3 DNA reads TGTGCCAGCAGAGTTACAATAAGGGATGTGCATGGCTACACCTTC.

The CDR3 region has the DNA TGTGCCAGCAGCTTAAATAAGGGGTTTAATTCACCCCTCCACTTT. It yields the protein CASSLNKGFNSPLHF. The chain employs TRBV7-6 and TRBJ1-6; TRBD1 might be the D (5 bases). Per germline, CDR1 SGHVS and CDR2 FNYEAQ. This CDR3 comprises 15 residues. V was cut by 2 bases and J by 6 bases, with 11 bases left in between.

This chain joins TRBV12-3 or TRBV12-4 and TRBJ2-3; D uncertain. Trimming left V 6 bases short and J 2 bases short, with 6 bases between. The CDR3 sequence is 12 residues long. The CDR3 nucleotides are TGTGCCAGCAGCTTGAACACAGATACGCAGTATTTT. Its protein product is CASSLNTDTQYF.

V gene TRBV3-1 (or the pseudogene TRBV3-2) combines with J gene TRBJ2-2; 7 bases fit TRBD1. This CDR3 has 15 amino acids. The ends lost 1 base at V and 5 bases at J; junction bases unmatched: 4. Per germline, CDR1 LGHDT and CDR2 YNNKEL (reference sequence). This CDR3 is CASSQGGGWTGELFF. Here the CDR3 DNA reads TGTGCCAGCAGCCAAGGAGGGGGCTGGACCGGGGAGCTGTTTTTT.

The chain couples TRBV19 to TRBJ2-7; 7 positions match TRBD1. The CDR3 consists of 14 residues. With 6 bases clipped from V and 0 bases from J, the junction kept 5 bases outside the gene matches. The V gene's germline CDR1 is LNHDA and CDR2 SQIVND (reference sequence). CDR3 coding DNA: TGTGCCAGTAGATTACGGGACAGCTCCTACGAGCAGTACTTC. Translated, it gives CASRLRDSSYEQYF.

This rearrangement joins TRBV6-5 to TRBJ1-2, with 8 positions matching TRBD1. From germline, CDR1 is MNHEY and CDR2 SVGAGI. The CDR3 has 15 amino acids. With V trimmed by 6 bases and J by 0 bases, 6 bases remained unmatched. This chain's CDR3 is CASRQGVSSNYGYTF. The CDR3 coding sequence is TGTGCCAGCAGACAGGGGGTTTCTTCTAACTATGGCTACACCTTC.

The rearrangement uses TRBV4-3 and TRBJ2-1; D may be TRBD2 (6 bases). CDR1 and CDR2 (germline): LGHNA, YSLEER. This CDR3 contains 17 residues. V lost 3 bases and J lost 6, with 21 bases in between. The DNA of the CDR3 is TGCGCCAGCAGCCAGAATCCTAGCGCGAGGAATGCCAATGAGCAGTTCTTC. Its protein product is CASSQNPSARNANEQFF.

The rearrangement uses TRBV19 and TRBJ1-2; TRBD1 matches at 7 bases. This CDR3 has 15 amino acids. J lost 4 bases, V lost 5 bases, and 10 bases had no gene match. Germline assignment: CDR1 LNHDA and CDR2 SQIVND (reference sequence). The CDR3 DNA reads TGTGCCAGTAGTCCCGGGACAGAGATCCCCTATGGCTACACCTTC. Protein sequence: CASSPGTEIPYGYTF.

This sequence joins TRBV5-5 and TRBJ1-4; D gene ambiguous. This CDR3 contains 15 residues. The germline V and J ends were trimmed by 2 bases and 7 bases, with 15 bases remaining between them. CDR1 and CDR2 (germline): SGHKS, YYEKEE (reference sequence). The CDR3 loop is CASSFSGAGGEKLFF. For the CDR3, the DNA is TGTGCCAGCAGCTTTTCGGGTGCAGGCGGTGAAAAACTGTTTTTT. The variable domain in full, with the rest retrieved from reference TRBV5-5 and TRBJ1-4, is DAGVTQSPTHLIKTRGQQVTLRCSPISGHKSVSWYQQVLGQGPQFIFQYYEKEERGRGNFPDRFSARQFPNYSSELNVNALLLGDSALYLCASSFSGAGGEKLFFGSGTQLSVL.

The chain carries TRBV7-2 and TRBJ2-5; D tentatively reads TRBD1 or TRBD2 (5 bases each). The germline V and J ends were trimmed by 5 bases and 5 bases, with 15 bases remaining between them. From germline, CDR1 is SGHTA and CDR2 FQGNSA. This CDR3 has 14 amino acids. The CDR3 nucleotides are TGTGCCAGCAGCCCCGCCGGGACCAGGGAGACCCAGTACTTC. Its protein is CASSPAGTRETQYF.

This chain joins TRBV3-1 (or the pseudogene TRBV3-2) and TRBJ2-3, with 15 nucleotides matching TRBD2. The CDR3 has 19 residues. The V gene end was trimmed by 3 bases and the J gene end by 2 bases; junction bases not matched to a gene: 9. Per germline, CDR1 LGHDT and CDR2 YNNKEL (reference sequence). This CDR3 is CASSQWTSGRAILTDTQYF. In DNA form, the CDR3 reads TGTGCCAGCAGCCAGTGGACTAGCGGGAGGGCCATTCTCACAGATACGCAGTATTTT.

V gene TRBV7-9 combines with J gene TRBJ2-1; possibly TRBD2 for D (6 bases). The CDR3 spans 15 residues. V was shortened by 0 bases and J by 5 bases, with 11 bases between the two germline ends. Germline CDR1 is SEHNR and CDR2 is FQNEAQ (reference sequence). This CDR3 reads CASSLATSSHNEQFF. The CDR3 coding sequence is TGTGCCAGCAGCTTAGCAACTAGCTCTCACAATGAGCAGTTCTTC.

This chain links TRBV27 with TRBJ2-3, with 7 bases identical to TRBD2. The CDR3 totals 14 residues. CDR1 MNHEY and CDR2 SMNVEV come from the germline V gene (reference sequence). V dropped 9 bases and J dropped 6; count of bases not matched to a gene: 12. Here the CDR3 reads CASREGSWRDTQYF. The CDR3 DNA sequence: TGTGCCAGTAGGGAGGGTTCTTGGCGGGATACGCAGTATTTT.

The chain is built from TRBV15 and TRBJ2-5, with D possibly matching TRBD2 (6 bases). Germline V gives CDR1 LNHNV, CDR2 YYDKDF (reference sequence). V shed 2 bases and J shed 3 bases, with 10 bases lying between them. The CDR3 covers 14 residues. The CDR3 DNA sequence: TGTGCCACCAGCAGACCGGGACTGGAAGAGACCCAGTACTTC. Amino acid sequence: CATSRPGLEETQYF. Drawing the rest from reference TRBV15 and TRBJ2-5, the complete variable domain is DAMVIQNPRYQVTQFGKPVTLSCSQTLNHNVMYWYQQKSSQAPKLLFHYYDKDFNNEADTPDNFQSRRPNTSFCFLDIRSPGLGDTAMYLCATSRPGLEETQYFGPGTRLLVL.

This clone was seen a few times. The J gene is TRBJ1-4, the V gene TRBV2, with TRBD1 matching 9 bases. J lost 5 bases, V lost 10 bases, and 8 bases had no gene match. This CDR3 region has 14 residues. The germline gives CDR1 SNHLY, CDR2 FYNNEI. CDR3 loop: CATVGTGPNEKLFF. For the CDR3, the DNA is TGTGCCACCGTCGGGACAGGGCCAAATGAAAAACTGTTTTTT.

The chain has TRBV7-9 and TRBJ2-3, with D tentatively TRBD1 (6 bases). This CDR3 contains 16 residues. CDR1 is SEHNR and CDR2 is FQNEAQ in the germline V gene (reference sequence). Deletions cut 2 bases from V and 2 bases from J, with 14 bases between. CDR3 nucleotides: TGTGCCAGCAGCTTAAGATCGGACAGATACACAGATACGCAGTATTTT. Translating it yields CASSLRSDRYTDTQYF.

CDR3 protein: CASSQVGNTDTQYF. DNA of the CDR3: TGCGCCAGCAGCCAAGTCGGAAACACAGATACGCAGTATTTT. This chain connects TRBV4-3 to TRBJ2-3; D remains unclear. Germline lookup yields CDR1 LGHNA and CDR2 YSLEER. V was pared by 1 base and J by 2 bases, with 7 bases between. This CDR3 region has 14 residues.